The rows below give T cell receptor beta chains drawn from one sample of a study of blood T cell repertoires in COVID-19. This table comes from immunoSEQ multiplex PCR, and its TCRdb copy is limited to in-frame clones, with some not included. The sample shows over 85,000 clones, about four fifths of them seen only once. The source material was peripheral blood. The receptor set was obtained from a man aged 40-50 years with active or convalescent COVID-19. Each CDR3 is given with its conserved first and last residue.

J gene,V gene,CDR3 protein
TRBJ2-5,TRBV6-2/TRBV6-3,CASSRVVIGETQYF
TRBJ2-7,TRBV7-2,CASSLEWRGLAEAHYEQYF
TRBJ2-5,TRBV9,CASSVAGQAQETQYF
TRBJ1-2,TRBV29-1,CSVPPPGQRNYGYTF
TRBJ1-2,TRBV18,CASSPDLGQGAGYTF
TRBJ1-6,TRBV14,CASSQESRGPPLHF
TRBJ1-5,TRBV5-4,CASSLQGVNQPQHF
TRBJ1-6,TRBV2,CASRSSYNSPLHF
TRBJ1-1,TRBV6-2/TRBV6-3,CASSYPDTEAFF
TRBJ2-2,TRBV18,CASSPPGQGQAGELFF
TRBJ1-2,TRBV3-1/TRBV3-2,CASSQDVTAYGYTF
TRBJ2-7,TRBV29-1,CSVVEREQYF
TRBJ1-6,TRBV12-1,CASRRDRANLNSPLHF
TRBJ1-5,TRBV18,CASSPRQLSNQPQHF
TRBJ1-5,TRBV19,CASRYITGEPQHF
TRBJ1-5,TRBV30,CAWSAGQGDQPQHF
TRBJ1-2,TRBV4-1,CASRANLRDRPNYGYTF
TRBJ2-3,TRBV11-3,CASSLGGQYTDTQYF
TRBJ2-2,TRBV7-3,CASSLTQGSTGELFF
TRBJ1-2,TRBV6-7,CAPVQSGTGVYGYTF
TRBJ1-6,TRBV6-2/TRBV6-3,CASSRQGSPLHF
TRBJ1-5,TRBV6-5,CASSYSAQGNQPQHF
TRBJ2-3,TRBV3-1/TRBV3-2,CASSRLWGLAGGGTDTQYF
TRBJ2-7,TRBV5-1,CASSLRGIPYEQYF
TRBJ2-5,TRBV6-5,CASSYPGGVAQYF
TRBJ1-1,TRBV7-9,CASSRQGGNTEAFF
TRBJ2-3,TRBV5-1,CASTRDSSTDTQYF
TRBJ2-5,TRBV5-1,CASSLATGTSGTYQETQYF
TRBJ2-1,TRBV11-3,CASSFRNNEQFF
TRBJ2-5,TRBV4-3,CASSQGAAGGETQYF
TRBJ2-7,TRBV4-1,CASSQDSRSGSTYEQYF
TRBJ2-1,TRBV11-2,CASSLDTSDLPSNEQFF
TRBJ2-5,TRBV12-3/TRBV12-4,CASSLGLAETQYF
TRBJ2-5,TRBV27,CASSLGPPSRETQYF
TRBJ1-2,TRBV5-1,CASAAGARDGYGYTF
TRBJ2-3,TRBV5-1,CASSLDGEPLTDTQYF
TRBJ2-1,TRBV18,CASSPSGFGNEQFF
TRBJ2-7,TRBV5-1,CASSLSGGSYEQYF